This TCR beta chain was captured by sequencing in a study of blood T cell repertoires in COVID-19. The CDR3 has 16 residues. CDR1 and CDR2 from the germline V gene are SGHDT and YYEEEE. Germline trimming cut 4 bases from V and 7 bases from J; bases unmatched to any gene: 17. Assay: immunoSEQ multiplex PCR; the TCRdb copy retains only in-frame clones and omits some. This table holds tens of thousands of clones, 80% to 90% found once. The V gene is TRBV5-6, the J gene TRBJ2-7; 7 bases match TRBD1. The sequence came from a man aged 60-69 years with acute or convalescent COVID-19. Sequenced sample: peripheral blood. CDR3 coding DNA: TGTGCCAGCAGCCTTTGGACAGGATCCACTAAGGCAGAGCAGTACTTC. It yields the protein CASSLWTGSTKAEQYF.